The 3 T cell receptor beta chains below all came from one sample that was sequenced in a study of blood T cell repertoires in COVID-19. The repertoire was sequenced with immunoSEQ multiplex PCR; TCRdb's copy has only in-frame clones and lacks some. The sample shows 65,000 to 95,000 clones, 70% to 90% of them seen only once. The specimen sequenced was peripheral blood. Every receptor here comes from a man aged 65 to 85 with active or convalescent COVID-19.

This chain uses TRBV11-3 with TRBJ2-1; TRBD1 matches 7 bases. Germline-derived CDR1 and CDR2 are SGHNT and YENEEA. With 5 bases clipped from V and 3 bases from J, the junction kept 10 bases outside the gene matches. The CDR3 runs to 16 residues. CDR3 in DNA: TGTGCCAGCAGCCTCGAGGGGGCCCAGGGCTACAATGAGCAGTTCTTC. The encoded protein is CASSLEGAQGYNEQFF.

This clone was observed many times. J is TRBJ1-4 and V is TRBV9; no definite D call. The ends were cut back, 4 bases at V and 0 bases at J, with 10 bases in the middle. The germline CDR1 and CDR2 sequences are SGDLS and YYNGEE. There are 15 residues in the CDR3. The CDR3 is CASSSGLATNEKLFF. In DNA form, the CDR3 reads TGTGCCAGCAGCTCAGGACTAGCAACTAATGAAAAACTGTTTTTT.

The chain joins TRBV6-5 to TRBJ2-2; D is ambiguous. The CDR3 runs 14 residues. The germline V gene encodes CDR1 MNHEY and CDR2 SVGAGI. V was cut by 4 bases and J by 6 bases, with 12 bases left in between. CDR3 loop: CASSFSQVAGELFF. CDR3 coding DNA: TGTGCCAGCAGTTTTTCCCAGGTGGCCGGGGAGCTGTTTTTT.